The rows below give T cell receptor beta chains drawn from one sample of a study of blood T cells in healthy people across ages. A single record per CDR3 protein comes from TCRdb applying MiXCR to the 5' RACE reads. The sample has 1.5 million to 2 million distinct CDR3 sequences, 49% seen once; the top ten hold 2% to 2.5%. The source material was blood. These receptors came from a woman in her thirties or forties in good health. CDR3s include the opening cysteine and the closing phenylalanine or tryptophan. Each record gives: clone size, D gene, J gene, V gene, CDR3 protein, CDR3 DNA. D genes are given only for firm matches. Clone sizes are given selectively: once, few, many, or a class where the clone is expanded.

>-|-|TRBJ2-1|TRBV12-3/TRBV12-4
CASSLLGGDNEQFF
TGTGCCAGCAGTTTATTAGGGGGGGACAATGAGCAGTTCTTC
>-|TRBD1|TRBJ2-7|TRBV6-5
CTSSSPDRAYYEQYF
TGTACCAGCAGTTCCCCGGACAGGGCATACTACGAGCAGTACTTC
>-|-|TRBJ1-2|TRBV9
CASSVEGTF
TGTGCCAGCAGCGTAGAAGGCACCTTC
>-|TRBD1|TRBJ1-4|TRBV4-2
CASTLTGFNEKLFF
TGTGCCAGCACCCTGACAGGGTTTAATGAAAAACTGTTTTTT
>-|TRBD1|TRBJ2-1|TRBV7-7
CASSQRTGSQETQFF
TGTGCTAGCAGCCAAAGGACAGGGAGTCAAGAGACCCAGTTCTTC
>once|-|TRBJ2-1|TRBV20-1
CSAREVGGLNEQFF
TGCAGTGCTAGAGAGGTAGGGGGTCTAAATGAGCAGTTCTTC
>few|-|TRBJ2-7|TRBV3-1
CASSQTRHQGSYEQYF
TGTGCCAGCAGCCAGACGAGACACCAAGGGTCCTACGAGCAGTACTTC
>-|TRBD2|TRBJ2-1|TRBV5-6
CASSLGLADSEQFF
TGTGCCAGCAGCCTGGGACTAGCGGACAGTGAGCAGTTCTTC
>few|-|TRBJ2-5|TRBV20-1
CSARQVGGETQYF
TGCAGTGCTCGACAGGTGGGGGGGGAGACCCAGTACTTC
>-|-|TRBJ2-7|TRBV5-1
CASSPNAEGLYYEQYF
TGCGCCAGCAGCCCGAATGCGGAGGGGCTTTACTACGAGCAGTACTTC
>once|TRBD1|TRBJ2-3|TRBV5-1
CASSRARTGGQGCTDTQYF
TGCGCCAGCAGCCGGGCACGGACAGGGGGCCAAGGATGCACAGATACGCAGTATTTT
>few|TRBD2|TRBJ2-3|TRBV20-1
CSAVLSGVRTDTQYF
TGCAGTGCCGTCTTGAGCGGGGTACGCACAGATACGCAGTATTTT
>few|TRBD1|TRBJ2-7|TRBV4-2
CASSQGDRVSGEQYF
TGTGCCAGCAGCCAAGGGGACAGGGTATCCGGCGAGCAGTACTTC
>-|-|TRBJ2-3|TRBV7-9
CASSSIKRTDTQYF
TGTGCCAGCAGCTCGATCAAAAGAACAGATACGCAGTATTTT
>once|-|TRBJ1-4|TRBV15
CATKTSNGEKLFF
TGTGCCACCAAAACCTCTAACGGGGAAAAACTGTTTTTT
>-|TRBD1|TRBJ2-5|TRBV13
CASSLTGTGKKTQYF
TGTGCCAGCAGCTTAACCGGGACAGGGAAGAAGACCCAGTACTTC
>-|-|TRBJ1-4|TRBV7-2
CASSLQAGANEKLFF
TGTGCCAGCAGCTTACAGGCAGGGGCTAATGAAAAACTGTTTTTT
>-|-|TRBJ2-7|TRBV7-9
CASHKGTDYEQYF
TGTGCCAGCCATAAGGGGACTGACTACGAGCAGTACTTC
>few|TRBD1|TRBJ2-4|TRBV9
CASSGAGGTLAKNIQYF
TGTGCCAGCAGCGGGGCAGGGGGCACCTTAGCCAAAAACATTCAGTACTTC
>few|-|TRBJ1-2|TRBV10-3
CAIGGGRGNYGYTF
TGTGCCATCGGAGGGGGTCGGGGAAACTATGGCTACACCTTC
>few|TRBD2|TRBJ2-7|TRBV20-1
CSASGLAGGGTYEQYF
TGCAGTGCTAGCGGGCTAGCGGGGGGTGGAACCTACGAGCAGTACTTC
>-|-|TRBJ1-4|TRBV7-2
CASSPRGGGEKLFF
TGTGCCAGCAGCCCCCGGGGGGGTGGAGAAAAACTGTTTTTT
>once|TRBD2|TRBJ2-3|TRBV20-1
CSACETSGGDTQYF
TGCAGTGCTTGCGAGACTAGCGGGGGGGATACGCAGTATTTT
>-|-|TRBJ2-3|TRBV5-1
CASSLDAGRDTQYF
TGCGCCAGCAGCTTGGATGCGGGAAGGGATACGCAGTATTTT
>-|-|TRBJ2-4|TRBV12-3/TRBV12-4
CASSLRAPGDIQYF
TGTGCCAGCAGTTTAAGGGCCCCTGGGGACATTCAGTACTTC
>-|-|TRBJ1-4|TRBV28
CASSLILEKLFF
TGTGCCAGCAGTTTAATCCTCGAAAAACTGTTTTTT
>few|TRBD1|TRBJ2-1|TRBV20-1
CSARGQGLSYNEQFF
TGCAGTGCTAGAGGACAGGGTCTATCCTACAATGAGCAGTTCTTC
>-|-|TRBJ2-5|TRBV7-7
CASSLRMIVQGDQETQYF
TGTGCTAGCAGCTTACGAATGATTGTACAGGGCGACCAAGAGACCCAGTACTTC
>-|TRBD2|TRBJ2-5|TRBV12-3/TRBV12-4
CASSAARGMETQYF
TGTGCCAGCAGTGCAGCGCGGGGGATGGAGACCCAGTACTTC
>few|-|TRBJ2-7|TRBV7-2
CASSPTSQYEQYF
TGTGCCAGCAGCCCCACCAGCCAGTACGAGCAGTACTTC
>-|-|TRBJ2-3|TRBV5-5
CASSTNMLGQYF
TGTGCCAGCAGCACCAACATGCTCGGGCAGTATTTT
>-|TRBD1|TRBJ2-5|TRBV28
CASTDAGTGSGETQYF
TGTGCCAGCACAGATGCTGGGACAGGGTCTGGTGAGACCCAGTACTTC
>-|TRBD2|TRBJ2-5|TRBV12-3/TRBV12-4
CASSLEAGGPETQYF
TGTGCCAGCAGTTTAGAGGCGGGGGGGCCGGAGACCCAGTACTTC
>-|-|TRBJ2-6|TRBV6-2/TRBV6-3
CASARGRFGSGANVLTF
TGTGCCAGCGCCCGGGGGAGATTCGGCTCTGGGGCCAACGTCCTGACTTTC
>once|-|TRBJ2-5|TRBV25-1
CASTAVGLWETQYF
TGTGCCAGCACCGCCGTGGGTCTGTGGGAGACCCAGTACTTC
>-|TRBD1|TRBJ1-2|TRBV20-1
CSASSHLGQGASYTF
TGCAGTGCTAGTTCCCATTTGGGACAGGGGGCCTCCTACACCTTC
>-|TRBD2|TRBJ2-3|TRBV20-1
CSTSGGRGTDTQYF
TGCAGTACTAGCGGGGGGCGAGGCACAGATACGCAGTATTTT
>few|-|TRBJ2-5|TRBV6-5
CASTMGLKETQYF
TGTGCCAGCACTATGGGGCTTAAAGAGACCCAGTACTTC
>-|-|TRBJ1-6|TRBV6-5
CASSYETDYSPLHF
TGTGCCAGCAGTTACGAGACGGACTATTCACCCCTCCACTTT
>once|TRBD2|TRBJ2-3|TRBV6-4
CASSDSMIGTRYF
TGTGCCAGCAGTGACTCGATGATTGGGACTAGGTATTTT
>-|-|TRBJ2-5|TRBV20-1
CSAPQDTYNEQYF
TGCAGTGCTCCTCAGGACACCTACAATGAGCAGTACTTC
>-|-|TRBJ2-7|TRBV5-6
CASSQERQVRYEQYF
TGTGCCAGCAGCCAAGAGAGACAGGTTAGGTACGAGCAGTACTTC
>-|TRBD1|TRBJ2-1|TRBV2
CASKAPGTGKFF
TGTGCCAGCAAGGCCCCCGGGACAGGGAAGTTCTTC
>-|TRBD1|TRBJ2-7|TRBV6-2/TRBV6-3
CASSPFNRDRVYF
TGTGCCAGCAGTCCCTTCAACCGGGACAGGGTGTACTTC
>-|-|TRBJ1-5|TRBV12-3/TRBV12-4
CASSPTRGEGNQPQHF
TGTGCCAGCAGTCCCACCAGGGGTGAAGGCAATCAGCCCCAGCATTTT
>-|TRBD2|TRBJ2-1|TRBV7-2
CASSLLRGETYNEQFF
TGTGCCAGCAGCTTACTCCGGGGGGAAACCTACAATGAGCAGTTCTTC
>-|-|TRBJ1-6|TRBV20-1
CSARSSPLHF
TGCAGTGCGCGGAGTTCACCCCTCCACTTT
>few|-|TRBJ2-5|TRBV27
CASSLSVVVHQETQYF
TGTGCCAGCAGTTTAAGTGTGGTAGTCCACCAAGAGACCCAGTACTTC
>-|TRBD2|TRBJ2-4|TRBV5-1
CASSSGLAGEGQKNIQYF
TGCGCCAGCAGCTCGGGACTAGCGGGGGAGGGACAGAAAAACATTCAGTACTTC
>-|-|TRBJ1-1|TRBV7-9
CASSLGAGLQIPEAFF
TGTGCCAGCAGCTTAGGAGCAGGGTTGCAAATCCCTGAAGCTTTCTTT